This entry lists 3 T cell receptor beta chains sequenced from one sample in a study of cytomegalovirus exposure and HLA in healthy donors. This PCR relied on a set of 60 Vbeta primers and 13 Jbeta primers. Repertoires were generated with immunoSEQ multiplex PCR, while TCRdb's copy carries only in-frame clones and drops some. The data hold more than 85,000 clones, with around 76% observed a single time. Sequencing was done on a sample of PBMCs. The receptor source for this set is a man aged 25 to 45 in good health and CMV-seropositive.

This clone turned up a few times. The rearrangement uses TRBV9 and TRBJ2-3; D might be TRBD2 (5 bases). CDR1 is SGDLS, CDR2 YYNGEE, per germline. This CDR3 has 15 amino acids. V shed 3 bases and J shed 4 bases, with 15 bases lying between them. The CDR3 is CASSGAAGSADTQYF. CDR3 DNA: TGTGCCAGCAGCGGGGCTGCGGGCTCTGCAGATACGCAGTATTTT.

The table lists this clone with a few counts. J is TRBJ2-3 and V is TRBV5-1; 10 nucleotides line up with TRBD2. Germline assignment: CDR1 SGHRS and CDR2 YFSETQ. The CDR3 is made up of 16 amino acids. Unmatched junction bases numbered 5, after V lost 2 bases and J lost 2 bases. The CDR3 loop reads CASSLIAGGPTDTQYF. CDR3 DNA sequence: TGCGCCAGCAGCTTAATAGCGGGGGGACCCACAGATACGCAGTATTTT.

V is TRBV6-5 and J is TRBJ1-5; TRBD1 might be the D (5 bases). CDR3 size: 14 residues. Germline CDR1 reads MNHEY; CDR2 reads SVGAGI. V lost 6 bases and J 2 bases, leaving 11 bases between the germline ends. CDR3 sequence (DNA): TGTGCCAGCAGATCAGGGTACGGCAATCAGCCCCAGCATTTT. Translation gives CASRSGYGNQPQHF.